A single sample is the source of the 32 T cell receptor beta chains below, sequenced in a study of TIL therapy for anti-PD-1-resistant metastatic lung cancer. Documented time point: pre-treatment sample, taken before nivolumab and TIL therapy. Tumor tissue came from excised metastases, mostly pleural nodules or supraclavicular lymph nodes. This was the immunoSEQ v3 assay. Measured with immunoSEQ multiplex PCR; TCRdb has only the in-frame clones, and not every one. The table lists 20,000 to 30,000 clones, around 70% of them singletons, with roughly 7.3% in the top ten. Sequences were derived from tumor tissue, sampled at baseline. All receptors derive from a person aged 25 to 80 with non-small cell lung cancer.

The chain links TRBV11-1 to TRBJ1-1; TRBD1 matches 9 bases. The CDR3 loop spans 15 amino acids. Germline lookup yields CDR1 SGHAT and CDR2 FQDESV (reference sequence). V dropped 7 bases and J dropped 1; count of bases not matched to a gene: 7. The CDR3 coding sequence is TGTGCCAGCACCCAACAGGGGGCCGGGAACACTGAAGCTTTCTTT. This sequence encodes CASTQQGAGNTEAFF.

This clone was detected once. The gene calls are TRBV11-2 and TRBJ2-3, with 10 bases matching TRBD2. The CDR3 consists of 15 residues. V shed 6 bases and J 1 base; nucleotides not matched to a gene: 4. CDR1 SGHAT and CDR2 FQNNGV come from the germline V gene. The CDR3 reads CASRHTSGGTDTQYF. DNA for the CDR3: TGTGCCAGCAGACACACTAGCGGGGGCACAGATACGCAGTATTTT.

This chain uses TRBV6-5 with TRBJ2-1, with D tentatively TRBD2 (6 bases). Trimming pared 0 bases from V and 3 bases from J, leaving 12 bases between. The CDR3 spans 16 residues. Germline CDR1 MNHEY, CDR2 SVGAGI. Here the CDR3 reads CASSYSWGESYNEQFF. The CDR3 bases are TGTGCCAGCAGTTACTCTTGGGGGGAGAGCTACAATGAGCAGTTCTTC.

V gene TRBV5-1 combines with J gene TRBJ2-3; TRBD2 might be the D (5 bases). CDR1 is SGHRS and CDR2 is YFSETQ in the germline V gene. The CDR3 length is 14 residues. Deletions cut 4 bases from V and 5 bases from J, with 14 bases between. The CDR3 loop reads CASSPGYEGDTQYF. The CDR3, as DNA: TGCGCCAGCAGCCCCGGGTACGAGGGAGATACGCAGTATTTT.

V and J are TRBV4-2 and TRBJ2-3; unclear D gene. The CDR3 runs 14 residues. Germline CDR1 is LGHNA and CDR2 is YNFKEQ. Trimming pared 0 bases from V and 4 bases from J, leaving 8 bases between. In nucleotides, the CDR3 is TGTGCCAGCAGCCAAGACCAAAGGGCAGATACGCAGTATTTT. Its translation is CASSQDQRADTQYF.

V gene TRBV6-6 combines with J gene TRBJ1-3, with D hard to call. V lost 4 bases to trimming and J lost 0 bases, with 4 bases between them. Germline CDR1 MNHNY, CDR2 SVGAGI (reference sequence). CDR3 length: 13 amino acids. The CDR3 DNA reads TGTGCCAGCAGTTTAGACTCTGGAAACACCATATATTTT. Protein sequence: CASSLDSGNTIYF.

This clone was counted only a few times. This chain uses TRBV2 with TRBJ1-1; TRBD1 might be the D (6 bases). This CDR3 has 11 residues. V was trimmed by 5 bases and J by 9 bases, leaving 10 bases between them. In germline, CDR1 is SNHLY, CDR2 FYNNEI. Written as DNA, the CDR3 is TGTGCCAGCAGTAACAGGGTACAAGCTTTCTTT. Translated, it gives CASSNRVQAFF.

This clone was seen once. The chain uses TRBV27 and TRBJ1-5; D is ambiguous. The germline gives CDR1 MNHEY, CDR2 SMNVEV (reference sequence). V was cut by 3 bases and J by 0 bases, with 6 bases left in between. The CDR3 runs 14 residues. The CDR3 sequence: CASSFKFSNQPQHF. CDR3 nucleotide sequence: TGTGCCAGCAGTTTCAAGTTTAGCAATCAGCCCCAGCATTTT.

The V gene is TRBV6-6, the J gene TRBJ2-3; no definite D call. CDR3 size: 14 residues. Germline values: CDR1 MNHNY, CDR2 SVGAGI (reference sequence). Trimming stripped 1 base from V and 6 bases from J, with 11 bases between. The CDR3 coding sequence is TGTGCCAGCAGTTACTGGGCGGAGTTCGATACGCAGTATTTT. Translation gives CASSYWAEFDTQYF.

This clone was detected only a few times. The rearrangement uses TRBV5-5 and TRBJ1-3; TRBD1 might be the D (5 bases). The CDR3 covers 15 residues. Germline V CDR1 and CDR2: SGHKS, YYEKEE (reference sequence). V was trimmed by 0 bases and J by 8 bases, leaving 15 bases between them. CDR3 loop: CASSLARGTGDTIYF. CDR3 in DNA: TGTGCCAGCAGCTTGGCTCGGGGGACCGGGGACACCATATATTTT.

In the case of this clone: One end of the junction is discordant with germline, which a read error may explain. The chain joins TRBV7-7 to TRBJ2-5; D is unclear. This CDR3 is built from 13 residues. Germline V gene sequence: CDR1 SSHAT, CDR2 FNYEAQ (reference sequence). The CDR3 reads CASSWSTGETQYF. DNA for the CDR3: TGTGCTAGCAGCTGGTCTACGGGCGAGACCCAGTACTTC.

The V gene is TRBV7-8, the J gene TRBJ1-1; D might be TRBD1 (6 bases). This CDR3 is 15 amino acids long. V was cut by 6 bases and J by 4 bases, with 18 bases left in between. CDR1 is SGHVS, CDR2 FQNEAQ, per germline. CDR3 region: CASRDRDTPATEAFF. CDR3 bases: TGTGCCAGCAGGGACCGGGACACGCCGGCCACTGAAGCTTTCTTT.

The chain couples TRBV28 to TRBJ1-1, with TRBD1 matching 9 bases. Germline V CDR1 and CDR2: MDHEN, SYDVKM. J was trimmed by 0 bases and V by 4 bases; bases with no gene match: 9. This CDR3 has 17 amino acids. CDR3 amino acids: CASSSPGQGFMNTEAFF. For the CDR3, the DNA is TGTGCCAGCAGTTCCCCTGGACAGGGGTTTATGAACACTGAAGCTTTCTTT.

V gene TRBV29-1 combines with J gene TRBJ2-2, with a tentative D call TRBD2 (5 bases). Germline CDR1 and CDR2: SQVTM and ANQGSEA. V shed 6 bases and J shed 1 base, with 12 bases lying between them. CDR3 length: 14 amino acids. The CDR3 loop is CSVVRAGNTGELFF. DNA for the CDR3: TGCAGCGTGGTGAGGGCTGGGAACACCGGGGAGCTGTTTTTT.

J is TRBJ2-5 and V is TRBV4-1, with TRBD2 identical over 7 bases. In germline, CDR1 is MGHRA, CDR2 YSYEKL. The J segment lost 4 bases and the V segment lost 0 bases, leaving 5 bases of the junction unmatched. The CDR3 contains 15 residues. DNA for the CDR3: TGCGCCAGCAGCCAAGATGGGAGCGGGGTAGAGACCCAGTACTTC. Its protein product is CASSQDGSGVETQYF.

The gene calls are TRBV11-2 and TRBJ2-1; D gene ambiguous. From germline, CDR1 is SGHAT and CDR2 FQNNGV. The V and J ends lost 0 bases and 10 bases respectively, with 16 bases between them. This CDR3 has 15 residues. CDR3 nucleotides: TGTGCCAGCAGCTTAGAGCTGGGAAGAGCGCGGGAGCAGTTCTTC. Translation: CASSLELGRAREQFF. Full variable domain (rest looked up from reference TRBV11-2 and TRBJ2-1): EAGVAQSPRYKIIEKRQSVAFWCNPISGHATLYWYQQILGQGPKLLIQFQNNGVVDDSQLPKDRFSAERLKGVDSTLKIQPAKLEDSAVYLCASSLELGRAREQFFGPGTRLTVL.

The CDR3 coding sequence is TGTGCCAGCAGCGAGGAAGACATTAGCTCCTACGAGCAGTACTTC. Translated: CASSEEDISSYEQYF. J is TRBJ2-7 and V is TRBV6-1; no clear D gene. The V gene's germline CDR1 is MNHNS and CDR2 SASEGT. The CDR3 runs 15 residues. The ends were cut back, 6 bases at V and 0 bases at J, with 15 bases in the middle.

The sample holds a few counts of this clone. The J gene is TRBJ2-2, the V gene TRBV6-1; the D call may be TRBD1 or TRBD2 (5 bases each). Trimming stripped 8 bases from V and 0 bases from J, with 13 bases between. Germline V gene lookup returns CDR1 MNHNS and CDR2 SASEGT. The CDR3 totals 15 residues. The CDR3 DNA reads as TGTGCCAGCTCTACCATGGGGGCGAACACCGGGGAGCTGTTTTTT. The encoded protein is CASSTMGANTGELFF.

This chain connects TRBV28 to TRBJ2-7; perhaps TRBD1 as D (5 bases). The CDR3 spans 15 residues. V lost 1 base and J 3 bases, leaving 13 bases between the germline ends. Germline V lookup: CDR1 MDHEN, CDR2 SYDVKM. The CDR3 is CASSLLTEFNYEQYF. The CDR3 bases are TGTGCCAGCAGTTTATTGACAGAATTCAACTACGAGCAGTACTTC. The variable domain in full, with the rest retrieved from reference TRBV28 and TRBJ2-7, is DVKVTQSSRYLVKRTGEKVFLECVQDMDHENMFWYRQDPGLGLRLIYFSYDVKMKEKGDIPEGYSVSREKKERFSLILESASTNQTSMYLCASSLLTEFNYEQYFGPGTRLTVT.

The chain has TRBV9 and TRBJ2-3, with 7 positions matching TRBD2. The CDR3 loop spans 16 amino acids. Germline lookup yields CDR1 SGDLS and CDR2 YYNGEE. The ends lost 3 bases at V and 2 bases at J; junction bases unmatched: 9. The CDR3 coding sequence is TGTGCCAGCAGCGCCATTGGCGGGGGTAACACAGATACGCAGTATTTT. It is translated as CASSAIGGGNTDTQYF.

The rearrangement joins TRBV6-5 to TRBJ1-1; D is unresolved. This CDR3 spans 14 amino acids. Deletions cut 6 bases from V and 3 bases from J, with 14 bases between. CDR1 and CDR2 (germline): MNHEY, SVGAGI. The CDR3 nucleotides are TGTGCCAGCAGAATAGTACGGGGTTACACTGAAGCTTTCTTT. As protein: CASRIVRGYTEAFF.

This clone was found once. The chain has TRBV20-1 and TRBJ1-2; D perhaps matches TRBD1 (5 bases). CDR1 and CDR2 (germline): DFQATT, SNEGSKA (reference sequence). The CDR3 runs 11 residues. V was shortened by 8 bases and J by 6 bases, with 13 bases between the two germline ends. Here the CDR3 reads CSIPGIHGYTF. The CDR3 nucleotides are TGCAGTATCCCAGGGATCCATGGCTACACCTTC.

The rearrangement uses TRBV11-1 and TRBJ2-2; 8 bases are shared with TRBD1. The ends lost 3 bases at V and 4 bases at J; junction bases unmatched: 4. CDR3 length equals 15 residues. Germline loops: CDR1 SGHAT, CDR2 FQDESV (reference sequence). CDR3 nucleotide sequence: TGTGCCAGCAGCTTGGACAGGGTTTCCACCGGGGAGCTGTTTTTT. This gives the protein CASSLDRVSTGELFF.

A few counts support this clone. The chain has TRBV9 and TRBJ2-2; D uncertain. Germline CDR1 reads SGDLS; CDR2 reads YYNGEE. The germline V and J ends were trimmed by 2 bases and 2 bases, with 13 bases remaining between them. This CDR3 contains 16 residues. The chain's CDR3 is CASSVWREFNTGELFF. CDR3 nucleotide sequence: TGTGCCAGCAGCGTTTGGCGAGAGTTTAACACCGGGGAGCTGTTTTTT.

The genes are TRBV19 and TRBJ2-7; D uncertain. The CDR3 has 14 residues. V lost 3 bases and J lost 4, with 13 bases in between. Germline V gene lookup returns CDR1 LNHDA and CDR2 SQIVND (reference sequence). Here the CDR3 reads CASSIRHSPYEQYF. In nucleotides, the CDR3 is TGTGCCAGTAGTATCCGCCATTCGCCTTACGAGCAGTACTTC.

In its sample, this clone ranks as medium-sized. The chain joins TRBV6-5 to TRBJ2-5; the D gene is possibly TRBD1 (5 bases). V lost 2 bases and J lost 5, with 18 bases in between. The CDR3 runs 16 residues. Germline-derived CDR1 and CDR2 are MNHEY and SVGAGI. CDR3: CASSYTLGVGSETQYF. The CDR3 region has the DNA TGTGCCAGCAGTTACACGCTAGGGGTTGGTTCGGAGACCCAGTACTTC.

The chain couples TRBV5-1 to TRBJ2-7, with D tentatively TRBD1 or TRBD2 (6 bases each). The CDR3 has 15 residues. Trimming removed 0 bases from V and 5 bases from J, with 15 bases in between. CDR1 and CDR2 (germline): SGHRS, YFSETQ. As DNA, the CDR3 is TGCGCCAGCAGCTTGGTAGGGGGGAATCGGGACGAGCAGTACTTC. Translation: CASSLVGGNRDEQYF. Based on the CDR3 plus reference TRBV5-1 and TRBJ2-7, the full variable domain is KAGVTQTPRYLIKTRGQQVTLSCSPISGHRSVSWYQQTPGQGLQFLFEYFSETQRNKGNFPGRFSGRQFSNSRSEMNVSTLELGDSALYLCASSLVGGNRDEQYFGPGTRLTVT.

The rearrangement links TRBV9 to TRBJ2-7, with 7 bases identical to TRBD1. CDR1 SGDLS and CDR2 YYNGEE come from the germline V gene. The J segment lost 1 base and the V segment lost 3 bases, leaving 4 bases of the junction unmatched. CDR3 length: 14 residues. The CDR3 protein is CASSEGTESYEQYF. The CDR3 region has the DNA TGTGCCAGCAGCGAGGGGACAGAATCCTACGAGCAGTACTTC.

The chain uses TRBV7-9 and TRBJ2-5; 11 nucleotides agree with TRBD1. The CDR3 sequence is 14 residues long. Trimming cost V 4 bases and J 11 bases; bases outside gene matches: 9. Germline CDR1 reads SEHNR; CDR2 reads FQNEAQ (reference sequence). This chain's CDR3 is CASSSGTGGEEQYF. In DNA, the CDR3 is TGTGCCAGCAGCTCAGGGACAGGGGGAGAGGAGCAGTACTTC.

The rearrangement joins TRBV30 to TRBJ2-7; the D is unclear. CDR1 and CDR2 (germline): GTSNPN, SVGIG (reference sequence). CDR3 size: 14 residues. Trimming cost V 4 bases and J 3 bases, with 16 bases left between them. The CDR3 sequence is CAWTHPPSHYEQYF. For the CDR3, the DNA is TGTGCCTGGACCCACCCCCCCAGCCACTACGAGCAGTACTTC.

V and J are TRBV7-6 and TRBJ2-7, with D possibly TRBD1 on 6 matching bases. Germline V CDR1 and CDR2: SGHVS, FNYEAQ. The CDR3 consists of 13 residues. With 5 bases removed from V and 4 bases from J, the gap between germline ends came to 12 bases. This CDR3 reads CASSPTGSYEQYF. DNA for the CDR3: TGTGCCAGCAGCCCTACAGGGTCGTACGAGCAGTACTTC.

V gene TRBV6-1 combines with J gene TRBJ2-1; 10 nucleotides agree with TRBD2. The junction had 0 bases not matched to a gene; V was cut back by 4 bases and J by 0 bases. The germline V gene has CDR1 MNHNS and CDR2 SASEGT. The CDR3 is 15 amino acids. In DNA form, the CDR3 reads TGTGCCAGCAGTGCTAGCGGGGGCTCCTACAATGAGCAGTTCTTC. Its protein product is CASSASGGSYNEQFF.